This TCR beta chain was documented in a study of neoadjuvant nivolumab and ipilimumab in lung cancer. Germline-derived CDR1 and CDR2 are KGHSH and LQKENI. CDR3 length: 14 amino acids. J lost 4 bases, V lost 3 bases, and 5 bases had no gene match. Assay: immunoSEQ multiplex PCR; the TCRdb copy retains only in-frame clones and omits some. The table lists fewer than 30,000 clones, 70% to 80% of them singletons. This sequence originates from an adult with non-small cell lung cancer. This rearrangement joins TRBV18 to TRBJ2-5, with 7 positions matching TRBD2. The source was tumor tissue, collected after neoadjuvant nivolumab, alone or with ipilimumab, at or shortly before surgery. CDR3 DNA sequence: TGTGCCAGCTCACCCAGCGGGGTGAGAGAGACCCAGTACTTC. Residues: CASSPSGVRETQYF. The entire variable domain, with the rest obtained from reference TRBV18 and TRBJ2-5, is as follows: NAGVMQNPRHLVRRRGQEARLRCSPMKGHSHVYWYRQLPEEGLKFMVYLQKENIIDESGMPKERFSAEFPKEGPSILRIQQVVRGDSAAYFCASSPSGVRETQYFGPGTRLLVL.